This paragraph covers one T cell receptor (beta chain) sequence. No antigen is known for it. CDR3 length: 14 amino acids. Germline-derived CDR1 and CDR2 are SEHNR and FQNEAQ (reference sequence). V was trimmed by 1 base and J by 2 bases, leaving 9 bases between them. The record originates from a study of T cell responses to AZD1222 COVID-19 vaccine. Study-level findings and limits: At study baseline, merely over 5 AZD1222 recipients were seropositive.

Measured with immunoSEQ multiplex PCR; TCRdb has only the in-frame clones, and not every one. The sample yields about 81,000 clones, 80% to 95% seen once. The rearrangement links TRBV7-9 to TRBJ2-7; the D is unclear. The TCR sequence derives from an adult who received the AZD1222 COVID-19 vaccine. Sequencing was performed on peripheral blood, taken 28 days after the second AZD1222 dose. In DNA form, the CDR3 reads TGTGCCAGCAGCTTAGTCCAGGAAGCCTACGAGCAGTACTTC. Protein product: CASSLVQEAYEQYF.